A single sample is the source of the 15 T cell receptor beta chains below, sequenced in a study of HIV-infected patients and healthy controls. No cell fractionation was done, so the repertoire covers all unsorted peripheral blood T cells. cDNA was made from around 0.5 ug RNA using alpha and beta constant primers. Alpha and beta chain libraries were made separately by chain-specific third strand synthesis with multiplexing indices. TCRdb re-analysed the 5' RACE reads in MiXCR, keeping a single row per CDR3 protein. This repertoire shows roughly 13,000 distinct CDR3 sequences, 11% found once; its top ten account for just under 6.5%. Sequencing was carried out using blood. The receptor source for this set is an adult in good health.

This clonotype is medium-sized. J is TRBJ2-7 and V is TRBV5-1; D is uncertain. The CDR3 consists of 15 residues. The germline CDR1 and CDR2 sequences are SGHRS and YFSETQ. Trimming shortened V by 0 bases and J by 5 bases, and 15 bases separated the two germline ends. CDR3 amino acids: CASSLEGRLSDEQYF. DNA for the CDR3: TGCGCCAGCAGCTTGGAGGGAAGATTGTCCGACGAGCAGTACTTC. The full variable domain, rest sourced from reference TRBV5-1 and TRBJ2-7, is KAGVTQTPRYLIKTRGQQVTLSCSPISGHRSVSWYQQTPGQGLQFLFEYFSETQRNKGNFPGRFSGRQFSNSRSEMNVSTLELGDSALYLCASSLEGRLSDEQYFGPGTRLTVT.

As DNA, the CDR3 is TGTGCCAGCAGCTCCTACAGGGGGCCCACTGAAGCTTTCTTT. It codes for CASSSYRGPTEAFF. The chain combines TRBV11-2 with TRBJ1-1; 9 nucleotides agree with TRBD1. In germline, CDR1 is SGHAT, CDR2 FQNNGV. CDR3 size: 14 residues. V shed 4 bases and J 4 bases; nucleotides not matched to a gene: 4.

This clonotype was recorded a few times. CDR3 in amino acids: CASSLRLAGGSSYNEQFF. As DNA, the CDR3 is TGTGCCAGCAGCTTAAGGCTAGCGGGAGGGAGCTCCTACAATGAGCAGTTCTTC. The chain has TRBV7-2 and TRBJ2-1; 12 bases map to TRBD2. CDR1 SGHTA and CDR2 FQGNSA come from the germline V gene. CDR3 length: 18 amino acids. The junction had 5 bases not matched to a gene; V was cut back by 2 bases and J by 0 bases.

This sequence joins TRBV5-4 and TRBJ2-3; TRBD1 might be the D (7 bases). The CDR3 runs 19 residues. Between the trimmed V and J ends, which lost 4 bases and 6 bases, there was a span of 30 bases. From germline, CDR1 is SGHNT and CDR2 YYREEE (reference sequence). In DNA, the CDR3 is TGTGCCAGCAGCCAGGTGCGGGCCAAGTACGGGAGAGGGGGCGATACGCAGTATTTT. It yields the protein CASSQVRAKYGRGGDTQYF.

This clonotype occurred many times. V and J are TRBV29-1 and TRBJ1-1; tentatively, D is TRBD1 (6 bases). The CDR3 is 13 amino acids. Deletions cut 7 bases from V and 5 bases from J, with 17 bases between. The V gene's germline CDR1 is SQVTM and CDR2 ANQGSEA. CDR3 sequence reads: CSGQRGRRTEAFF. CDR3 nucleotides: TGCAGCGGTCAACGGGGGCGTAGGACTGAAGCTTTCTTT.

The chain recombines TRBV28 with TRBJ2-6; 7 nucleotides align to TRBD2. Germline trimming cut 4 bases from V and 4 bases from J; bases unmatched to any gene: 7. CDR1 and CDR2 (germline): MDHEN, SYDVKM. This CDR3 spans 16 amino acids. The chain's CDR3 is CASSSPGRVGANVLTF. The CDR3 nucleotides read TGTGCCAGCAGTTCGCCGGGGAGGGTAGGGGCCAACGTCCTGACTTTC.

This clonotype was seen a handful of times. The chain is built from TRBV29-1 and TRBJ1-1; D call uncertain. V dropped 4 bases and J dropped 1 base, with 7 bases sitting between them. Germline-derived CDR1 and CDR2 are SQVTM and ANQGSEA. CDR3 length: 12 residues. The CDR3 reads CSVVGGNTEAFF. CDR3 coding DNA: TGCAGCGTTGTGGGAGGGAACACTGAAGCTTTCTTT.

This clonotype is termed medium-sized. CDR3 residues: CASSSGTSGTYEQYF. The CDR3 coding sequence is TGTGCCAGCAGCTCCGGGACTAGCGGAACCTACGAGCAGTACTTC. This chain uses TRBV7-9 with TRBJ2-7; 11 nucleotides match TRBD2. This CDR3 spans 15 amino acids. Germline V gene lookup returns CDR1 SEHNR and CDR2 FQNEAQ (reference sequence). J lost 2 bases, V lost 4 bases, and 4 bases had no gene match.

By frequency in the sample, this clonotype is medium-sized. V usage is TRBV2 and J usage is TRBJ2-3; D might be TRBD1 or TRBD2, each matching 5 bases. The germline V gene encodes CDR1 SNHLY and CDR2 FYNNEI. Trimming left V 4 bases short and J 3 bases short, with 14 bases between. The CDR3 spans 15 residues. The CDR3 region is CASSAWQGATDTQYF. In DNA, the CDR3 is TGTGCCAGCAGTGCTTGGCAGGGAGCGACAGATACGCAGTATTTT.

The V and J genes are TRBV10-3 and TRBJ1-1, with D perhaps TRBD1 (5 bases). The V gene's germline CDR1 is ENHRY and CDR2 SYGVKD. The germline V and J ends were trimmed by 3 bases and 5 bases, with 13 bases remaining between them. CDR3 length: 14 amino acids. The CDR3 DNA reads as TGTGCCATCAGTGATGAGGGGTGGGAAACTGAAGCTTTCTTT. Its translation: CAISDEGWETEAFF.

This clonotype counts as medium-sized. The V call is TRBV9, the J call TRBJ2-2; 8 bases map to TRBD2. CDR3 length: 16 residues. Unmatched junction bases numbered 2, after V lost 0 bases and J lost 1 base. Germline V gene lookup returns CDR1 SGDLS and CDR2 YYNGEE. CDR3 in amino acids: CASSVELAGNTGELFF. Here the CDR3 DNA reads TGTGCCAGCAGCGTAGAGCTAGCGGGGAACACCGGGGAGCTGTTTTTT.

In its sample, this clonotype ranks as medium-sized. The V and J genes are TRBV28 and TRBJ1-1; tentatively, D is TRBD1 (5 bases). Germline CDR1 and CDR2: MDHEN and SYDVKM. V lost 2 bases and J 2 bases, leaving 12 bases between the germline ends. The CDR3 is made up of 15 amino acids. The CDR3 nucleotides are TGTGCCAGCAGTTTAACCTTCGACAGCAACACTGAAGCTTTCTTT. This codes for CASSLTFDSNTEAFF.

This clonotype appeared a few times. This chain connects TRBV12-3 or TRBV12-4 to TRBJ2-3; 12 nucleotides line up with TRBD2. The V gene end was trimmed by 5 bases and the J gene end by 5 bases; junction bases not matched to a gene: 8. The CDR3 covers 16 residues. The CDR3 sequence: CASSSLAGGPLDTQYF. The CDR3 DNA reads TGTGCCAGCAGTAGCCTAGCGGGAGGGCCCTTAGATACGCAGTATTTT.

CDR3 region: CSVRAGPQETQYF. The DNA of the CDR3 is TGCAGCGTTCGAGCGGGCCCCCAAGAGACCCAGTACTTC. The chain couples TRBV29-1 to TRBJ2-5, with D tentatively TRBD2 (6 bases). Germline V lookup: CDR1 SQVTM, CDR2 ANQGSEA. The CDR3 sequence is 13 residues long. The ends were cut back, 5 bases at V and 1 base at J, with 11 bases in the middle.

Many counts were recorded for this clonotype. The DNA of the CDR3 is TGTGCCAGCTTGGGCGCTAGTCCCGGGGGTGAGCAGTTCTTC. Translated, it gives CASLGASPGGEQFF. This chain links TRBV27 with TRBJ2-1; D possibly corresponds to TRBD2 (6 bases). Germline-derived CDR1 and CDR2 are MNHEY and SMNVEV (reference sequence). The CDR3 extends over 14 amino acids. Trimming shortened V by 8 bases and J by 9 bases, and 20 bases separated the two germline ends.